This T cell receptor (beta chain) is drawn from a study of human T cells and chemical hapten exposure. Across the study: Each week of the approximately 26-week study, patients had diphenylcyclopropenone applied to the scalp. Small pooled library volume differences chiefly drove per-sample TCR yield variation.

The CDR3 totals 13 residues. The germline CDR1 and CDR2 sequences are SQVTM and ANQGSEA. The V end lost 8 bases, the J end lost 8 bases, and 19 bases lay between the germline ends. TCRdb reprocessed the RACE reads via MiXCR and lists one record per CDR3 protein. In the table there are 79,000 or so distinct CDR3 sequences, 25% to 40% of which are singletons. In this sample, this clonotype turned up a few times. Time point given: patch test 1, 2 weeks after DPC sensitization. The treatment here: therapeutic diphenylcyclopropenone sensitization with weekly scalp DPC. Sample donors consisted of patients with alopecia, aged 18 to 70 years, who were suitable for DPC.

The sequence derives from a man in his forties or fifties with alopecia areata. Some clones in this sample may be carry-over from other donors' samples. Here the sequenced sample was whole blood, taken in connection with sensitization to the hapten diphenylcyclopropenone (DPC). The V gene is TRBV29-1, the J gene TRBJ1-5; a weak D match, TRBD1 (6 bases). The CDR3 spells CSLGEKGGKPQHF. The CDR3 DNA follows: TGCAGCCTGGGGGAGAAGGGGGGGAAGCCCCAGCATTTT.